This T cell receptor beta chain is drawn from a study of T cell repertoires in cytomegalovirus infection. About the study: Public signatures in TCR beta pointed to CMV infection and matching HLA type.

As for this clonotype: Its target is not known.

TCRdb used MiXCR to reprocess the reads, holding one entry per CDR3 protein. The table lists hundreds of thousands of distinct CDR3 sequences, about 30% of them singletons, with 18% in the top ten. V lost 6 bases, J lost 5 bases, and 11 bases lay in between. This CDR3 region has 12 residues. CDR1 DFQATT and CDR2 SNEGSKA come from the germline V gene (reference sequence). The genes are TRBV20-1 and TRBJ1-5, with unresolved D. This sequence originates from a human donor in good health (CMV status not recorded). Some clones in this sample may be carry-over from other donors' samples. Sequences were derived from cultured PBMCs, sampled from culture after CMV antigen stimulation. The CDR3 protein is CSATSGDQPQHF. CDR3 sequence (DNA): TGCAGTGCCACCAGCGGCGATCAGCCCCAGCATTTT.